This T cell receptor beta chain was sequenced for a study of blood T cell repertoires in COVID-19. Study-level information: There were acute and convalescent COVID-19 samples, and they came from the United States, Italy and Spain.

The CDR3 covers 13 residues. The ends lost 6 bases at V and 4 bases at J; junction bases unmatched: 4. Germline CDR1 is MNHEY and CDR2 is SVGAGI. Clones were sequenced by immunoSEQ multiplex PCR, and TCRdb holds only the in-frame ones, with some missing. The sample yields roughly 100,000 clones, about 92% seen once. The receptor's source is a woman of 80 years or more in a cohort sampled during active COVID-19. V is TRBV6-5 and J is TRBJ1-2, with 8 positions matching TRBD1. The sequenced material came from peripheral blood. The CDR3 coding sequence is TGTGCCAGCAGAGGGACAGGAGGCTATGGCTACACCTTC. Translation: CASRGTGGYGYTF.